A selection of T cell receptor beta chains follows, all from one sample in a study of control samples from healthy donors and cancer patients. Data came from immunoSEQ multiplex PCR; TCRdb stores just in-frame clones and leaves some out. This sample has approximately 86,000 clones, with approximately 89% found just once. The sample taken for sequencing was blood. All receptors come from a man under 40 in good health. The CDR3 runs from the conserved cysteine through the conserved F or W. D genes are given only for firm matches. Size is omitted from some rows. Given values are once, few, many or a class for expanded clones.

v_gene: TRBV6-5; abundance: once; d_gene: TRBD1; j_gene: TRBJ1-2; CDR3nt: TGTGCCAGCAGTTACCGGGACAGGGTATCTGGCTACACCTTC; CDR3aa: CASSYRDRVSGYTF
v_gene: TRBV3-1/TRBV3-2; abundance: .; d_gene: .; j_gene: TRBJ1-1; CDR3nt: TGTGCCAGCAGCCCTTCTTATGAGGTAGAGGTCGGGACAGAAGCTTTCTTT; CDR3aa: CASSPSYEVEVGTEAFF
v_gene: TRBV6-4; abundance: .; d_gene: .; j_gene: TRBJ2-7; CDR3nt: TGTGCCAGCAGTGACCCGGACAGACATTACGAGCAGTACTTC; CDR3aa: CASSDPDRHYEQYF
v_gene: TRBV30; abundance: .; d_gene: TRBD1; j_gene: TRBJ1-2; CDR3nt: TGTGCCTGGAGTCCCGGGACAGGGGGCGCTGGGTATGGGGGCTACACCTTC; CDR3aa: CAWSPGTGGAGYGGYTF
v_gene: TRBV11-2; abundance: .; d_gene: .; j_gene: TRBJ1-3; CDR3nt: TGTGCCAGCAGCTTGGGGATCATCTCCGCGTCTGGAAACACCATATATTTT; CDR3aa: CASSLGIISASGNTIYF
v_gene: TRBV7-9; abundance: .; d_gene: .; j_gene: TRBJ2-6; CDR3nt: TGTGCCAGCAGCCACACCCCCGAAGCGTCTGGGGCCAACGTCCTGACTTTC; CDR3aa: CASSHTPEASGANVLTF
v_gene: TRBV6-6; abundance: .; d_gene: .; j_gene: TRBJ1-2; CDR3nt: TGTGCCAGCAGTCCTAGGGGCAGAACCTATGGCTACACCTTC; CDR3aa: CASSPRGRTYGYTF
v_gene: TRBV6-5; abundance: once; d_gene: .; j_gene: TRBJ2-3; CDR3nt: TGTGCCAGCAGTTCCACAGGGAATACGCAGTATTTT; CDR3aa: CASSSTGNTQYF
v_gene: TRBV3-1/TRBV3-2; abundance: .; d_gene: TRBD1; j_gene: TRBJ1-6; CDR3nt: TGTGCCAGCAGCCAAGGCACAGGGGCCTATAATTCACCCCTCCACTTT; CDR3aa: CASSQGTGAYNSPLHF
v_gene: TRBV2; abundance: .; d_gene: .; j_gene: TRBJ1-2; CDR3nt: TGTGCCAGCATTTTACAGGGTACCCATGGCTACACCTTC; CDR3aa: CASILQGTHGYTF
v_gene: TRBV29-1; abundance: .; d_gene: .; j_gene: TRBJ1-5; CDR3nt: TGCAGCGTTGGGGGAAGAAGACGGAACGAGAGCAATCAGCCCCAGCATTTT; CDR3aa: CSVGGRRRNESNQPQHF
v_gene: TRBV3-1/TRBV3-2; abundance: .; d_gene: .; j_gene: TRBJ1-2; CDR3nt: TGTGCCAGCAGCCAAGATTCGGCCCGGGGTCCTACTAACTATGGCTACACCTTC; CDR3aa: CASSQDSARGPTNYGYTF
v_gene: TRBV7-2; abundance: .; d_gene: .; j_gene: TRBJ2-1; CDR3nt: TGTGCCAGCAGCCCGAGCTCCTACAATGAGCAGTTCTTC; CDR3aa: CASSPSSYNEQFF
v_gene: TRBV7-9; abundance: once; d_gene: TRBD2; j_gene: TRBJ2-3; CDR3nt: TGTGCCAGCAGCTCACGACTAGCGGGGGGCCACTCCACAGATACGCAGTATTTT; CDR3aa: CASSSRLAGGHSTDTQYF
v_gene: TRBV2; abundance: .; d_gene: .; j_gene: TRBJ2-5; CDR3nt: TGTGCCAGCAGACAAGTCCAAGAGACCCAGTACTTC; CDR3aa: CASRQVQETQYF
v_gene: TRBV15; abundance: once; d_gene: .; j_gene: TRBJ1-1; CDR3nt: TGTGCCACCAGCAGAGTGGACTTGAACACTGAAGCTTTCTTT; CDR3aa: CATSRVDLNTEAFF
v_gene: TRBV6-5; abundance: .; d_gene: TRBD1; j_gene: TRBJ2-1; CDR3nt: TGTGCCAGCAGTTATTCGGACAGGGCTTACAATGAGCAGTTCTTC; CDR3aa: CASSYSDRAYNEQFF
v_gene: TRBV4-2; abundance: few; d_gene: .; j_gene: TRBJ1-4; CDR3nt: TGTGCCAGCAGCGGAATCGACAGTAATGAAAAACTGTTTTTT; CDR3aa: CASSGIDSNEKLFF
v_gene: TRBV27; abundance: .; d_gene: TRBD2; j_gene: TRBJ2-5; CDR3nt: TGTGCCAGCAGTCACGGGACTAGCGGATCGGGAGAGACCCAGTACTTC; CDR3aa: CASSHGTSGSGETQYF
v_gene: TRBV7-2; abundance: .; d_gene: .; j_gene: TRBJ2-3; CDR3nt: TGTGCCAGCAGCCCCTACGGGACTGCCACAGATACGCAGTATTTT; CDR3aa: CASSPYGTATDTQYF
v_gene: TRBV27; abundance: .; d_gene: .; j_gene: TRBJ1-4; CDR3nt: TGTGCCAGCAGTTCCCGACAAATTAATGAAAAACTGTTTTTT; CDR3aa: CASSSRQINEKLFF
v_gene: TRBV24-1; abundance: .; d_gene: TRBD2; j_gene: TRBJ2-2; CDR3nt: TGTGCCACCAGTGATTGGCTAGCGGGGAACACCGGGGAGCTGTTTTTT; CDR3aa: CATSDWLAGNTGELFF
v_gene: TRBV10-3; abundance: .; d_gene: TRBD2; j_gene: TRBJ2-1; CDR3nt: TGTGCCATCAGTGCCTTTCTAGCGGGGGACAATGAGCAGTTCTTC; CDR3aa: CAISAFLAGDNEQFF
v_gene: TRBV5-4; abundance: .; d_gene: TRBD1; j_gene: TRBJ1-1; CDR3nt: TGTGCCAGCACCCTTGGAGGGGGCAGGGCGAACACTGAAGCTTTCTTT; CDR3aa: CASTLGGGRANTEAFF
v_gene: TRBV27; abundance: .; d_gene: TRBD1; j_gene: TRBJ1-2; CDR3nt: TGTGCCAGCAGTTTATCCTCACAGGGGGGCTATGGCTACACCTTC; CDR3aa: CASSLSSQGGYGYTF
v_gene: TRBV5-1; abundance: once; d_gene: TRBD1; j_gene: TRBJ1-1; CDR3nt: TGCGCCAGCAGCTTGGGGGGACAGGGGATCACTGAAGCTTTCTTT; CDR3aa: CASSLGGQGITEAFF
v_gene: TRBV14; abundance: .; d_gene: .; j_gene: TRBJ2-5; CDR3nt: TGTGCCAGCAGCGAAGGGGGGCACCAAGAGACCCAGTACTTC; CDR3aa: CASSEGGHQETQYF
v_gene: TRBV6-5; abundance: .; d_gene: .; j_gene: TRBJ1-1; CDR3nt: TGTGCCAGCAGAGTACAGGGATACACTGAAGCTTTCTTT; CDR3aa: CASRVQGYTEAFF
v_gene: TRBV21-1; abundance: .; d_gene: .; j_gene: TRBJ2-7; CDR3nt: TGTGCCAGCAGCAAGAGGTCAGATGAGGAGCAGTACTTC; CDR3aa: CASSKRSDEEQYF
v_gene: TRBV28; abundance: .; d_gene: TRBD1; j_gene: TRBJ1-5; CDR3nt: TGTGCCAGCACGGGGGAATTGACAGGGTGGGGTCAGCCCCAGCATTTT; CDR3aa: CASTGELTGWGQPQHF
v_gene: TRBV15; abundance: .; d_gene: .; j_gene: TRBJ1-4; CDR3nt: TGTGCCACCAGCAGAGTAAGGGCAGGGCCCAATGAAAAACTGTTTTTT; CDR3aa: CATSRVRAGPNEKLFF
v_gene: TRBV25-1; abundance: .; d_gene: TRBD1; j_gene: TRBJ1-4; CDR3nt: TGTGCCAGCAGTGAATACCGACAGGGATATAATGAAAAACTGTTTTTT; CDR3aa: CASSEYRQGYNEKLFF
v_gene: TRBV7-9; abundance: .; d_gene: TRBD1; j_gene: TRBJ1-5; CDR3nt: TGTGCCAGCAGCTTAGCGGTAGGGGACAGGCTACAGCCCCAGCATTTT; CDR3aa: CASSLAVGDRLQPQHF
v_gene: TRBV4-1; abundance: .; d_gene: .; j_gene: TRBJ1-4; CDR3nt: TGCGCCAGCAGCCTACGGTCAACTAATGAAAAACTGTTTTTT; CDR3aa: CASSLRSTNEKLFF
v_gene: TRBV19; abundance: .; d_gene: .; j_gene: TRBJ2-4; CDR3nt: TGTGCCAGTAGAGGGGGAGGACTAGCCAAAAACATTCAGTACTTC; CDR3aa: CASRGGGLAKNIQYF
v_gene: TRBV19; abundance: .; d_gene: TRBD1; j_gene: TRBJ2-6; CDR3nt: TGTGCCAGTAGTACCACCGGGACAGGGGCCGGGGCCAACGTCCTGACTTTC; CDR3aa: CASSTTGTGAGANVLTF
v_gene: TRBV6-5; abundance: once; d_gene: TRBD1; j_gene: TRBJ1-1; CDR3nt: TGTGCCAGCACCCCAGACAGGGCCAGGACTGAAGCTTTCTTT; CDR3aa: CASTPDRARTEAFF
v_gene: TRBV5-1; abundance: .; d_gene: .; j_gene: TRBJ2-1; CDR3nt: TGCGCCAGCAGCTCCTTAAATGAGCAGTTCTTC; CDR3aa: CASSSLNEQFF
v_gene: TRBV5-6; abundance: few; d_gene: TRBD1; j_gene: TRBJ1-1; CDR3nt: TGTGCCAGCAGCCTAAACCGACAGGGCAAGAACAAGAACACTGAAGCTTTCTTT; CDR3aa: CASSLNRQGKNKNTEAFF
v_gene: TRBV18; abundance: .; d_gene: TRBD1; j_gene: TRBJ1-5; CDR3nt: TGTGCCAGCTCACCGAGCGGGACAGGACGAGGGCAGCCCCAGCATTTT; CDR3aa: CASSPSGTGRGQPQHF
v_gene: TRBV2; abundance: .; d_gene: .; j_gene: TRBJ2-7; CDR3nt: TGTGCCAGCAGTGAAATCGGGTGGGTGGACGAGCAGTACTTC; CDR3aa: CASSEIGWVDEQYF
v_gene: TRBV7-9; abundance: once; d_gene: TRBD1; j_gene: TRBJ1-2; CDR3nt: TGTGCCAGCAGCTCGGGGGGAGCGGGACAGGGGTATGGCTACACCTTC; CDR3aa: CASSSGGAGQGYGYTF
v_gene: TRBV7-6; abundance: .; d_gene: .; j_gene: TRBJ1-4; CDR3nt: TGTGCCAGCAGCTTAGGAGGGAGGGCAACTAATGAAAAACTGTTTTTT; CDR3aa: CASSLGGRATNEKLFF
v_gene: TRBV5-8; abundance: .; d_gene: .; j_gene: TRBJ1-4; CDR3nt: TGTGCCAGCAGCTTGGGGCGGCACAGGGATGAAAAACTGTTTTTT; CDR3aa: CASSLGRHRDEKLFF
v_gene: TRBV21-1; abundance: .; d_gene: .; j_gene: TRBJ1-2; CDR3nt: TGTGCCAGCAGCAAAGCTGGGGACAGTGACTATGGCTACACCTTC; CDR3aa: CASSKAGDSDYGYTF
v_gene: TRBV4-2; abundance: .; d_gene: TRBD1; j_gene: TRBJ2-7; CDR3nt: TGTGCCAGCAGCCAAGTCGGACAGGTGAGCTCCTACGAGCAGTACTTC; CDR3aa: CASSQVGQVSSYEQYF
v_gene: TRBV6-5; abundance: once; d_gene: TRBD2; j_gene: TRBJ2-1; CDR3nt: TGTGCCAGCAGTTACCCTTCTCGGGGGGGCTACAATGAGCAGTTCTTC; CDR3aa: CASSYPSRGGYNEQFF
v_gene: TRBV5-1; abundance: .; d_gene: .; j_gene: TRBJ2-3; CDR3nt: TGCGCCAGCAGCTCCCGAATGGGGGGTGATACGCAGTATTTT; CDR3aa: CASSSRMGGDTQYF